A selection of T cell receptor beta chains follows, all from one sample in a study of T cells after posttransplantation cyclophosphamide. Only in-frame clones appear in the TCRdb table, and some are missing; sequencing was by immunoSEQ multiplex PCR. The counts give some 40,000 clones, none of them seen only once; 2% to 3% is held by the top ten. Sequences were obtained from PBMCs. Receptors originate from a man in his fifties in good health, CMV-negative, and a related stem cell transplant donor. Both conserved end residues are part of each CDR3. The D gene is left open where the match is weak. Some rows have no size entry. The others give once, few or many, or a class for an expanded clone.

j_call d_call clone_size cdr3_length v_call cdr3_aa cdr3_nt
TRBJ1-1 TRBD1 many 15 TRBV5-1 CASRKQQGGGTEAFF TGCGCCAGCAGGAAACAACAGGGGGGTGGCACTGAAGCTTTCTTT
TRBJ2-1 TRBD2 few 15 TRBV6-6 CASRRSGIGRDEQFF TGTGCCAGCAGAAGGAGTGGGATAGGGAGGGATGAGCAGTTCTTC
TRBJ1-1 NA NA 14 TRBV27 CASSFQGTGTEALF TGTGCCAGCAGTTTTCAGGGAACAGGCACTGAAGCTCTCTTT
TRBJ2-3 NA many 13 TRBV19 CASSSIDTDTQYF TGTGCCAGTAGTTCTATTGACACAGATACGCAGTATTTT
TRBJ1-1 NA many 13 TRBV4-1 CASSQRGGTEAFF TGCGCCAGCAGCCAACGTGGCGGTACTGAAGCTTTCTTT
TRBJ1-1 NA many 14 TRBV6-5 CASSYSMGAAEAFF TGTGCCAGCAGTTACTCGATGGGGGCCGCTGAAGCTTTCTTT
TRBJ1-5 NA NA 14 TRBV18 CASSPLQGSQPQHF TGTGCCAGCTCACCACTTCAGGGAAGTCAGCCCCAGCATTTT
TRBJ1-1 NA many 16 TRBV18 CASSLLDRKANTEAFF TGTGCCAGCTCACTCCTCGACAGGAAAGCGAACACTGAAGCTTTCTTT
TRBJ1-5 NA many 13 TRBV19 CASSLSGSQPQHF TGTGCCAGTAGTCTTTCGGGGAGTCAGCCCCAGCATTTT
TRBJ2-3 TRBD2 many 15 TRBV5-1 CASSRLAGGPDTQYF TGCGCCAGCAGCCGACTAGCGGGAGGGCCAGATACGCAGTATTTT